This T cell receptor (beta chain) was observed in a study of CD8 T cells in ankylosing spondylitis. Study conclusions and caveats: There was reportedly significant enrichment of clones that were disease-linked in matched ankylosing spondylitis synovial fluid. Clones linked to disease, bearing a CD8+ phenotype, were relatively rare in peripheral blood.

A quantitative 5'-RACE method, one with molecular barcodes, was used to make TCR beta libraries. TCRdb fed the 5' RACE reads into MiXCR, producing one record per CDR3 protein. The table shows under 150,000 distinct CDR3 sequences, with roughly 8.3% occurring only once. On this clonotype itself: The antigen is undetermined.

The receptor was isolated from a male donor with ankylosing spondylitis. The material sequenced was synovial fluid, either unsorted or a sorted T cell fraction (not recorded which).

CDR3 loop: CASSPRGRVGDTQYF. In DNA form, the CDR3 reads TGTGCCAGCAGCCCCAGGGGAAGAGTAGGAGATACGCAGTATTTT. The chain carries TRBV5-6 and TRBJ2-3, with D maybe TRBD1 (6 bases). V dropped 4 bases and J dropped 5 bases, with 17 bases sitting between them. The CDR3 has 15 residues. The V gene's germline CDR1 is SGHDT and CDR2 YYEEEE.